The present T cell receptor beta chain was sequenced within a study of blood T cells in healthy people across ages. Trimming took 5 bases from V and 0 from J, leaving 14 bases between them. The CDR3 runs 16 residues. Study observations and caveats: Age showed a roughly linear inverse relationship with TCR beta diversity per million T cells.

With a J-beta primer mix and a sample-barcoded 5' primer, a second PCR ran about 7 to 12 cycles. Every single cDNA molecule received a tag from a template-switch adaptor with 12 random nucleotides. MiXCR was run by TCRdb on the 5' RACE reads, yielding one entry per CDR3 protein. Altogether about 1,600,000 distinct CDR3 sequences are present, around 39% being singletons, with the ten largest covering under 8%. As for this clonotype: Its antigen remains unknown.

The sequencing sample was made of blood. This TCR came from a woman aged 18-29 years in good health. V is TRBV12-3 or TRBV12-4 and J is TRBJ1-5; D possibly corresponds to TRBD1 (5 bases). This CDR3 reads CASSRPGETSNQPQHF. The CDR3 DNA sequence: TGTGCCAGCAGTCGACCGGGGGAGACTAGCAATCAGCCCCAGCATTTT.